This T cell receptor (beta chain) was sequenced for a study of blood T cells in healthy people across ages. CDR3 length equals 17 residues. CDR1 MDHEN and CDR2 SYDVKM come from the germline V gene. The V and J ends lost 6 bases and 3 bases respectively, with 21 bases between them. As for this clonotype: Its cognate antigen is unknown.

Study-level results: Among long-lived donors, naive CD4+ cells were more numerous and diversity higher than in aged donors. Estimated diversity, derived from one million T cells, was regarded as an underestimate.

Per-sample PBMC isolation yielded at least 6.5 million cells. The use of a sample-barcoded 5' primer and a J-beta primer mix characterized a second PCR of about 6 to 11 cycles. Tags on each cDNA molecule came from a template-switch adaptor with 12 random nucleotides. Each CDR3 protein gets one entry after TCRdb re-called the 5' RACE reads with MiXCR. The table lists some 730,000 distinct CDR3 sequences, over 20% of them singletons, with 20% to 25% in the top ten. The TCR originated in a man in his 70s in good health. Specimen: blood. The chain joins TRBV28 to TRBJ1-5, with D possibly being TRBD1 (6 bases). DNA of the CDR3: TGTGCCAGCAGGCACCCCGGGAGGGGGGTAGACAATCAGCCCCAGCATTTT. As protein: CASRHPGRGVDNQPQHF.